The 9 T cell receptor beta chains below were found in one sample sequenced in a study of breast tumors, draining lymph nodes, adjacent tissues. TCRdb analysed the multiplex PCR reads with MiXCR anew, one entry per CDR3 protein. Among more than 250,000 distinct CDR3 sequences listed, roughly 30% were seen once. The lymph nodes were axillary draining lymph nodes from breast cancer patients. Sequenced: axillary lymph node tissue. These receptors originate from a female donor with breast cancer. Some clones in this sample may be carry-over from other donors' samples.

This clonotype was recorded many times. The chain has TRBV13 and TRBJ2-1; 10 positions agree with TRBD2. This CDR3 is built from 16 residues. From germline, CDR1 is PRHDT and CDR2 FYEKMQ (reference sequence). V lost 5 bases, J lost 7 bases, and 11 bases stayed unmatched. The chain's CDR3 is CASSVNGLAEGNEQFF. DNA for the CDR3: TGTGCCAGCAGCGTAAACGGACTAGCGGAGGGAAATGAGCAGTTCTTC. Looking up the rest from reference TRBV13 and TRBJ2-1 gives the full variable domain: AAGVIQSPRHLIKEKRETATLKCYPIPRHDTVYWYQQGPGQDPQFLISFYEKMQSDKGSIPDRFSAQQFSDYHSELNMSSLELGDSALYFCASSVNGLAEGNEQFFGPGTRLTVL.

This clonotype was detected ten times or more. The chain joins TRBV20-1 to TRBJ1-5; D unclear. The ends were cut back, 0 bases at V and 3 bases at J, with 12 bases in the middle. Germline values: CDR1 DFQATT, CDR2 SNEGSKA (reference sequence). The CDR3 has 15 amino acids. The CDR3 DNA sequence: TGCAGTGCTAGAGATCCCCTAGGGATCAATCAGCCCCAGCATTTT. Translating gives CSARDPLGINQPQHF.

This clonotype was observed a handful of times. The CDR3 coding sequence is TGTGCCAGCAGTTTATCTTTGTCGTCCGGGGAGCTGTTTTTT. The encoded protein is CASSLSLSSGELFF. The V and J genes are TRBV27 and TRBJ2-2; D call uncertain. The ends were cut back, 0 bases at V and 6 bases at J, with 8 bases in the middle. CDR1 is MNHEY, CDR2 SMNVEV, per germline (reference sequence). The CDR3 is made up of 14 amino acids.

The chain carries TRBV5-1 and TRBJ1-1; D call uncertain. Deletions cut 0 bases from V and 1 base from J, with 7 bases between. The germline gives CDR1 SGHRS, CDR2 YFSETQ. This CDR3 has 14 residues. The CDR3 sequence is CASSLVAENTEAFF. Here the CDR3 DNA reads TGCGCCAGCAGCTTGGTGGCAGAGAACACTGAAGCTTTCTTT. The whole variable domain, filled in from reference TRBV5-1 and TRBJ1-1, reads KAGVTQTPRYLIKTRGQQVTLSCSPISGHRSVSWYQQTPGQGLQFLFEYFSETQRNKGNFPGRFSGRQFSNSRSEMNVSTLELGDSALYLCASSLVAENTEAFFGQGTRLTVV.

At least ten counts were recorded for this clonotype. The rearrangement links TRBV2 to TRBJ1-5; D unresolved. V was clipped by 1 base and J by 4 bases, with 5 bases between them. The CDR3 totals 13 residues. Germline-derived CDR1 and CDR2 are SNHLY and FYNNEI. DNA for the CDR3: TGTGCCAGCAGTGAAGAGAGAAATCAGCCCCAGCATTTT. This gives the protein CASSEERNQPQHF.

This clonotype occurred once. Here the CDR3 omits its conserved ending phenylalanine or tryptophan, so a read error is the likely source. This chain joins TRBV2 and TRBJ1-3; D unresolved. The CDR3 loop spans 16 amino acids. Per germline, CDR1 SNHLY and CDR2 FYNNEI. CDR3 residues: CASSDSRALTGNTIYL. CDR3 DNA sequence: TGCGCCAGCAGTGATTCACGGGCCCTAACTGGAAACACCATATATCTT.

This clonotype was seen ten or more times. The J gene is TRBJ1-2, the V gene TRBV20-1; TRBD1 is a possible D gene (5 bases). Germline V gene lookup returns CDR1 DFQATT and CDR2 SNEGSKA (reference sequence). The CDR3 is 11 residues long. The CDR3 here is CRSGRGYGYTF. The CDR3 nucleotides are TGCAGGTCAGGCCGGGGGTATGGCTACACCTTC.

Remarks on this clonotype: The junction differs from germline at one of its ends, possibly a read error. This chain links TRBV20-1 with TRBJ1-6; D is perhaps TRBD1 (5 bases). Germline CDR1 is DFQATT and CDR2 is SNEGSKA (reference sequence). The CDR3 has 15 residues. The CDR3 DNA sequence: TGCAGTGTTAGGTTCGCCGGGGCTAATAATCCACCCCTCCACTTT. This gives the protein CSVRFAGANNPPLHF.

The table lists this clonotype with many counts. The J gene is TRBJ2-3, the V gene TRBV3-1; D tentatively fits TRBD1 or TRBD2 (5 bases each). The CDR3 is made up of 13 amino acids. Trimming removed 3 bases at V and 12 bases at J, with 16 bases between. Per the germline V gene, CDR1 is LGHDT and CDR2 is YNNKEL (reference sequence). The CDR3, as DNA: TGTGCCAGCAGCCATAGGGACCGGGACCCTCAGTATTTT. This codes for CASSHRDRDPQYF.